The 20 T cell receptor beta chains below all came from one sample that was sequenced in a study of OX40 agonist ivuxolimab in advanced cancers. Using immunoSEQ multiplex PCR, the repertoire was profiled, and TCRdb retains in-frame clones only, with some absent. The sample consists of over 60,000 clones, roughly 80% of them appearing once. The specimen comprised CD4+ or CD8+ T cells sorted from blood, sampled in a trial of the OX40 agonist ivuxolimab. Receptors were obtained from an adult with an advanced solid tumor such as melanoma, head and neck, liver or kidney cancer.

The genes are TRBV28 and TRBJ1-2, with 9 positions matching TRBD1. This CDR3 is 19 amino acids long. Germline V lookup: CDR1 MDHEN, CDR2 SYDVKM. The trim removed 2 bases at V and 4 bases at J, leaving 17 bases unmatched. DNA of the CDR3: TGTGCCAGCAGTTTAAGTCGGGCCTTTGGGACAGGGTTAGGCTATGGCTACACCTTC. Amino acid sequence: CASSLSRAFGTGLGYGYTF.

The rearrangement joins TRBV7-2 to TRBJ2-2; perhaps TRBD1 as D (5 bases). The CDR3 covers 14 residues. The germline gives CDR1 SGHTA, CDR2 FQGNSA. Trimming took 5 bases from V and 8 from J, leaving 15 bases between them. For the CDR3, the DNA is TGTGCCAGCAGCCAGTCCCTCAGGGCGGGGGAGCTGTTTTTT. It yields the protein CASSQSLRAGELFF.

The J gene is TRBJ2-2, the V gene TRBV5-6, with 10 bases matching TRBD1. Germline trimming cut 4 bases from V and 4 bases from J; bases unmatched to any gene: 4. This CDR3 is built from 15 residues. Germline-derived CDR1 and CDR2 are SGHDT and YYEEEE. The CDR3 is CASSDRGRVTGELFF. DNA of the CDR3: TGTGCCAGCAGCGACAGGGGGCGCGTCACCGGGGAGCTGTTTTTT. The full variable domain, completed using reference TRBV5-6 and TRBJ2-2, is DAGVTQSPTHLIKTRGQQVTLRCSPKSGHDTVSWYQQALGQGPQFIFQYYEEEERQRGNFPDRFSGHQFPNYSSELNVNALLLGDSALYLCASSDRGRVTGELFFGEGSRLTVL.

The chain joins TRBV28 to TRBJ1-1; D may be TRBD1 (5 bases). CDR1 and CDR2 from the germline V gene are MDHEN and SYDVKM. This CDR3 contains 16 residues. Trimming shortened V by 1 base and J by 10 bases, and 22 bases separated the two germline ends. The CDR3 bases are TGTGCCAGCAGTTTATCCGGCCCGGGGCAGACCTTGGGAGCTTTCTTT. Its translation: CASSLSGPGQTLGAFF.

The genes are TRBV27 and TRBJ2-3; 15 bases are a match to TRBD2. With 5 bases clipped from V and 7 bases from J, the junction kept 13 bases outside the gene matches. Germline V CDR1 and CDR2: MNHEY, SMNVEV (reference sequence). The CDR3 contains 18 residues. CDR3 bases: TGTGCCAGCAGTCCGAGGACTAGCGGGGGGGCCTCGGTTAATACGCAGTATTTT. Residues: CASSPRTSGGASVNTQYF.

The chain couples TRBV9 to TRBJ2-3, with 7 bases lining up with TRBD1. This CDR3 is 16 amino acids long. V gave up 0 bases and J gave up 1 base; unmatched junction bases: 5. In germline, CDR1 is SGDLS, CDR2 YYNGEE. The CDR3 reads CASSVGGQVGTDTQYF. CDR3 DNA sequence: TGTGCCAGCAGCGTAGGCGGACAGGTCGGCACAGATACGCAGTATTTT.

This clone was seen only a few times. The chain links TRBV4-1 to TRBJ2-1; D possibly corresponds to TRBD2 (8 bases). The germline V and J ends were trimmed by 6 bases and 4 bases, with 22 bases remaining between them. Germline CDR1 MGHRA, CDR2 YSYEKL. The CDR3 runs 17 residues. This CDR3 is CASSRQGLVVRYNEQFF. The DNA for the CDR3 is TGCGCCAGCAGTCGACAGGGACTAGTGGTCCGGTACAATGAGCAGTTCTTC.

Concerning this clone: The same CDR3 also results from other DNA sequences found in this sample. The genes are TRBV7-2 and TRBJ2-7, with D possibly matching TRBD2 (6 bases). CDR3 length: 15 amino acids. Trimming stripped 1 base from V and 0 bases from J, with 10 bases between. The germline V gene has CDR1 SGHTA and CDR2 FQGNSA. CDR3: CASSLVGGVSYEQYF. The CDR3 DNA reads TGTGCCAGCAGCTTAGTAGGCGGGGTCTCCTACGAGCAGTACTTC.

The chain couples TRBV6-1 to TRBJ1-1; D may be TRBD1 (5 bases). This CDR3 spans 17 amino acids. V was trimmed by 3 bases and J by 6 bases, leaving 23 bases between them. The germline CDR1 and CDR2 sequences are MNHNS and SASEGT. The CDR3 DNA follows: TGTGCCAGCAGTGACATAAAAGCAGGGTTCTCCTTAGCTGAAGCTTTCTTT. Translating gives CASSDIKAGFSLAEAFF.

This chain connects TRBV5-6 to TRBJ2-1, with D tentatively TRBD1 (6 bases). Germline V gene sequence: CDR1 SGHDT, CDR2 YYEEEE. This CDR3 comprises 17 residues. V was shortened by 3 bases and J by 7 bases, with 23 bases between the two germline ends. The CDR3 sequence is CASSYRLRTVSPNEQFF. DNA for the CDR3: TGTGCCAGCAGCTACCGCCTTAGGACAGTTTCCCCGAATGAGCAGTTCTTC.

J is TRBJ1-2 and V is TRBV10-3; 8 bases align to TRBD1. V dropped 4 bases and J dropped 5; count of bases not matched to a gene: 3. Germline CDR1 and CDR2: ENHRY and SYGVKD. CDR3 length: 13 residues. CDR3 bases: TGTGCCATCAGTGGACAGGGGCAATATGGCTACACCTTC. Residues: CAISGQGQYGYTF.

This rearrangement joins TRBV11-1 to TRBJ2-1; either TRBD1 or TRBD2 may fit D (5 bases each). The V gene lost 5 bases and the J gene lost 5 bases, with 10 bases spanning the gap. Looked up from germline, CDR1 is SGHAT and CDR2 is FQDESV (reference sequence). The CDR3 has 13 residues. The CDR3 spells CASSQGPDNEQFF. CDR3 nucleotides: TGTGCCAGCAGCCAGGGACCCGACAATGAGCAGTTCTTC.

The chain has TRBV6-9 and TRBJ1-6, with 7 bases that match TRBD1. V was pared by 4 bases and J by 2 bases, with 2 bases of the junction left unmatched. From germline, CDR1 is MNHGY and CDR2 SVAAGI. The CDR3 totals 15 residues. In nucleotides, the CDR3 is TGTGCCAGCAGTTGGGACAGTACCTATAATTCACCCCTCCACTTT. As protein: CASSWDSTYNSPLHF.

This clone was picked up a small number of times. The genes are TRBV28 and TRBJ1-6, with D uncertain. CDR3 length: 13 amino acids. Germline values: CDR1 MDHEN, CDR2 SYDVKM. Between the trimmed V and J ends, which lost 6 bases and 3 bases, there was a span of 6 bases. CDR3: CASSRLYNSPLHF. The DNA for the CDR3 is TGTGCCAGCAGCAGGCTCTATAATTCACCCCTCCACTTT.

This clone appeared a single time. The chain combines TRBV4-3 with TRBJ1-4; D gene ambiguous. The CDR3 has 15 amino acids. Trimming took off 1 base at V and 10 bases at J, with 16 bases between the two ends. The germline CDR1 and CDR2 sequences are LGHNA and YSLEER. The CDR3 DNA sequence: TGCGCCAGCAGCCAAGGGAGCTCGGGGATGGGAAAACTGTTTTTT. Its protein is CASSQGSSGMGKLFF.

The rearrangement uses TRBV18 and TRBJ2-1; D uncertain. This CDR3 region has 13 residues. V lost 2 bases and J 5 bases, leaving 7 bases between the germline ends. The germline V gene encodes CDR1 KGHSH and CDR2 LQKENI. CDR3 DNA sequence: TGTGCCAGCTCACCAACACAAGACAATGAGCAGTTCTTC. The encoded protein is CASSPTQDNEQFF.

V is TRBV6-6 and J is TRBJ2-4, with D uncertain. The V gene's germline CDR1 is MNHNY and CDR2 SVGAGI (reference sequence). This CDR3 is 15 amino acids long. V lost 2 bases, J lost 4 bases, and 12 bases lay in between. The CDR3 DNA is TGTGCCAGCAGTTACAACAATCGCCAGAAAAACATTCAGTACTTC. It yields the protein CASSYNNRQKNIQYF.

In regard to this clone: This sample also contains other DNA sequences that code for the same CDR3. The chain combines TRBV2 with TRBJ1-5; D gene uncertain. Trimming took off 3 bases at V and 6 bases at J, with 15 bases between the two ends. CDR1 SNHLY and CDR2 FYNNEI come from the germline V gene. The CDR3 runs 15 residues. DNA for the CDR3: TGTGCCAGCAGTGAGGCGCTTCTAGGGTCTCAGCCCCAGCATTTT. It is translated as CASSEALLGSQPQHF.

The gene calls are TRBV27 and TRBJ1-1, with D unclear. V shed 6 bases and J shed 0 bases, with 5 bases lying between them. This CDR3 is built from 12 residues. Germline V lookup: CDR1 MNHEY, CDR2 SMNVEV (reference sequence). Here the CDR3 reads CASSHLNTEAFF. The CDR3 DNA sequence: TGTGCCAGCAGCCATTTGAACACTGAAGCTTTCTTT.

The chain is built from TRBV5-6 and TRBJ1-2; 7 bases map to TRBD1. CDR3 length: 14 residues. V lost 6 bases and J lost 2; bases outside the gene matches: 7. Germline CDR1 SGHDT, CDR2 YYEEEE. For the CDR3, the DNA is TGTGCCAGCATACAAGGGGGCGCGAACTATGGCTACACCTTC. Translating gives CASIQGGANYGYTF. The full variable domain, completed using reference TRBV5-6 and TRBJ1-2, is DAGVTQSPTHLIKTRGQQVTLRCSPKSGHDTVSWYQQALGQGPQFIFQYYEEEERQRGNFPDRFSGHQFPNYSSELNVNALLLGDSALYLCASIQGGANYGYTFGSGTRLTVV.